This T cell receptor beta chain was identified in a study of T cells in women clearing cervical HPV infection. Study summary: Controls were women whose single incident HPV16 infection cleared within 12 months without precancer or cancer. For cases, blood was sampled a median about 160 days after lesion detection, interquartile range about 90 to 230 days. General observations from the study: CIN3+ cases had significantly higher TCR richness than controls; evenness did not differ.

Here immunoSEQ multiplex PCR was the method, and the copy in TCRdb shows in-frame clones only, minus some. This table lists 48,000 or so clones. To note about this clone: What it recognizes is unknown.

This TCR derives from a woman aged 18-70 years with a cervical HPV16 infection that either progressed to CIN3+ or cleared (not recorded which). The sequenced sample was blood buffy coat.

The covered CDR3 bases are TGTGCCAGCAGCGCGGGGGGGGCGGCAGATACG. Its protein product is CASSAGGAADT. The full CDR3 is CASSAGGAADTQYF. The V call is TRBV7-2, the J call TRBJ2-3, with 9 bases that match TRBD2. Read sequence stops 3 residues before the CDR3 end, and the germline J gene provides the missing end. J was trimmed by 4 bases and V by 5 bases; bases with no gene match: 4. This CDR3 is built from 14 residues. CDR1 SGHTA and CDR2 FQGNSA come from the germline V gene.